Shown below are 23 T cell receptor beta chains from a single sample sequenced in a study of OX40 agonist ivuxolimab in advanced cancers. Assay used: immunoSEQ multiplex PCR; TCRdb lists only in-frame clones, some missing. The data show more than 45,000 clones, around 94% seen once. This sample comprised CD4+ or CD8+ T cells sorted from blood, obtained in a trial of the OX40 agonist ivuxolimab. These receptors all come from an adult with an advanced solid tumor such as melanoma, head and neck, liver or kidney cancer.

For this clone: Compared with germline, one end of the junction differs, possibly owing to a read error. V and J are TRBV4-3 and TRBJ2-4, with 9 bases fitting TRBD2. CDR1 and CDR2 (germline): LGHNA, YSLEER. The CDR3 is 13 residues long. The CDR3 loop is CASSQSGTSRKQF. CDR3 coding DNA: TGCGCCAGCAGCCAGTCAGGGACTAGCCGTAAACAATTC.

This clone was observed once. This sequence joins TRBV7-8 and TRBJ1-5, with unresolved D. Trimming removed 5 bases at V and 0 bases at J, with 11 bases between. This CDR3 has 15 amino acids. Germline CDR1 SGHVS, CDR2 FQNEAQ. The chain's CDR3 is CASSLLVVSNQPQHF. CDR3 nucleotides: TGTGCCAGCAGCCTATTGGTTGTTAGCAATCAGCCCCAGCATTTT.

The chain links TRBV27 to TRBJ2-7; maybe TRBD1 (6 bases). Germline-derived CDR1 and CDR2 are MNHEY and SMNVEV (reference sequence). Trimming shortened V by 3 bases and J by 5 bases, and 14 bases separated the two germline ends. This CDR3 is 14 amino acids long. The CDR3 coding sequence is TGTGCCAGCAGTTTTAATCAGGGGAGCAACGAGCAGTACTTC. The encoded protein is CASSFNQGSNEQYF.

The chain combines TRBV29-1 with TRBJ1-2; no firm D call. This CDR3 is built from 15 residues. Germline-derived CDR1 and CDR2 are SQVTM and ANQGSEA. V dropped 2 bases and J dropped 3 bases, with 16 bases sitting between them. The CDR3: CSVERQAPEDYGYTF. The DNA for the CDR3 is TGCAGCGTTGAACGGCAGGCCCCGGAGGACTATGGCTACACCTTC.

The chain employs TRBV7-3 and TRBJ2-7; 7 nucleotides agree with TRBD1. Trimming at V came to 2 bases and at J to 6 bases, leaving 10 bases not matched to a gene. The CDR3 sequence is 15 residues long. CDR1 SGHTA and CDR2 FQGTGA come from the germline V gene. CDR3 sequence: CASSLAGGPAAEQYF. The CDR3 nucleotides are TGTGCCAGCAGCTTAGCAGGGGGACCGGCCGCCGAGCAGTACTTC.

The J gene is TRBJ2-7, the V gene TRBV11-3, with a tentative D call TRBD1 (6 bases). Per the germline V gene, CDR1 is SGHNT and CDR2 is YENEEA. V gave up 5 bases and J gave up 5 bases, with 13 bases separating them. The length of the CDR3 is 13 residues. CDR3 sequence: CASSTETGDEQYF. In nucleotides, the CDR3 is TGTGCCAGCAGCACCGAGACAGGTGACGAGCAGTACTTC.

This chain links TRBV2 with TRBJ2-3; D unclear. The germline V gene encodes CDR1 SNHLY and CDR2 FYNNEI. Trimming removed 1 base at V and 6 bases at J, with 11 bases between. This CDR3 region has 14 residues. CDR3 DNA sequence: TGTGCCAGCAGTGAAGACCAAATGGGGGATACGCAGTATTTT. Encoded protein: CASSEDQMGDTQYF.

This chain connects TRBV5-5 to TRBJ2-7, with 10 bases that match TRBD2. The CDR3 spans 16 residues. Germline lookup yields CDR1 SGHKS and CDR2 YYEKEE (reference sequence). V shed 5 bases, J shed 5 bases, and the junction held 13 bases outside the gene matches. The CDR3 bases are TGTGCCAGCAGTCAGACTGAAGCGGGAGGGCCGGACGAGCAGTACTTC. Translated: CASSQTEAGGPDEQYF.

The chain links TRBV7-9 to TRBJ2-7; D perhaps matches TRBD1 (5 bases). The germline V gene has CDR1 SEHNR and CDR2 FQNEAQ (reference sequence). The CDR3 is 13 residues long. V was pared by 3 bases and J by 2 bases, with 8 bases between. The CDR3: CASSFTQAYEQYF. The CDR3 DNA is TGTGCCAGCAGCTTTACACAGGCCTACGAGCAGTACTTC.

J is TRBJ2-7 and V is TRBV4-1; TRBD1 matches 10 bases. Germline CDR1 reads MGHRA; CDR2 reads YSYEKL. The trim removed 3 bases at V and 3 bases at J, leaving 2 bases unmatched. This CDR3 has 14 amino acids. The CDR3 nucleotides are TGCGCCAGCAGCCACGGACAGGGGGACTACGAGCAGTACTTC. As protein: CASSHGQGDYEQYF.

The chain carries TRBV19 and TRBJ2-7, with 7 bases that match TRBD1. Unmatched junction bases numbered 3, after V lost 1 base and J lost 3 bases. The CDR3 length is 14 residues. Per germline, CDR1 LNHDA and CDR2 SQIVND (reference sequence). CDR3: CASSIVGQSYEQYF. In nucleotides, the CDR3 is TGTGCCAGTAGTATAGTGGGACAGAGCTACGAGCAGTACTTC.

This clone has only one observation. The CDR3 is CASSLSITEQFF. Here the CDR3 DNA reads TGTGCCAGCAGCTTAAGTATCACAGAACAGTTCTTC. The V gene is TRBV11-2, the J gene TRBJ2-1; D ambiguous. The CDR3 extends over 12 amino acids. In germline, CDR1 is SGHAT, CDR2 FQNNGV. V was clipped by 2 bases and J by 13 bases, with 12 bases between them.

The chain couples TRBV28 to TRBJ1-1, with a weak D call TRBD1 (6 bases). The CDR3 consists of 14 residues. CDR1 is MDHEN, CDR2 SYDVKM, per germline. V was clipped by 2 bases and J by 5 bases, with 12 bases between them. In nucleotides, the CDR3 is TGTGCCAGCAGTTTACAGGGGTCGGGAACTGAAGCTTTCTTT. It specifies CASSLQGSGTEAFF.

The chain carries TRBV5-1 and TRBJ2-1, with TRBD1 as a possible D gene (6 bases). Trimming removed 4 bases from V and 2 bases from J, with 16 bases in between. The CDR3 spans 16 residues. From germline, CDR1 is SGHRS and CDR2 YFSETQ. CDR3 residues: CASSLGDRIPYNEQFF. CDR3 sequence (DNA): TGCGCCAGCAGCCTTGGTGACAGGATTCCCTACAATGAGCAGTTCTTC.

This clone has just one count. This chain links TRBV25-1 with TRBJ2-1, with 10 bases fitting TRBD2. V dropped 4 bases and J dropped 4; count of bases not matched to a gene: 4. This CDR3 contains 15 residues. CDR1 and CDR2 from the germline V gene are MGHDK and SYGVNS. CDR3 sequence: CASSVGTSVYNEQFF. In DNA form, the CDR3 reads TGTGCCAGCAGTGTCGGGACTAGCGTTTACAATGAGCAGTTCTTC.

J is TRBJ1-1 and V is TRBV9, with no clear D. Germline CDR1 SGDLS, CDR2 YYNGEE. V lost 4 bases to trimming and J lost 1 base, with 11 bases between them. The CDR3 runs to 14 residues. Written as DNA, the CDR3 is TGTGCCAGCAGCCCCAATGCCCAGAACACTGAAGCTTTCTTT. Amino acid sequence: CASSPNAQNTEAFF. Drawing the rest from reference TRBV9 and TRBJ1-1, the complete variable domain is DSGVTQTPKHLITATGQRVTLRCSPRSGDLSVYWYQQSLDQGLQFLIQYYNGEERAKGNILERFSAQQFPDLHSELNLSSLELGDSALYFCASSPNAQNTEAFFGQGTRLTVV.

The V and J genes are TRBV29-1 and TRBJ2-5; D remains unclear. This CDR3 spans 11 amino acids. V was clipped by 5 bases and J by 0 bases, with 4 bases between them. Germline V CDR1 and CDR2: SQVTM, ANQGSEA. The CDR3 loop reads CSVRNQETQYF. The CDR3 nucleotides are TGCAGCGTTCGTAACCAAGAGACCCAGTACTTC.

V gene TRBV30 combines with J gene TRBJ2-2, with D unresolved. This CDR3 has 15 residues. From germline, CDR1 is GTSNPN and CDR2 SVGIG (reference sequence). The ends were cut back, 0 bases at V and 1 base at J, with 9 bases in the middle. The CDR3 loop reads CAWSVGGMNTGELFF. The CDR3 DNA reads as TGTGCCTGGAGTGTAGGCGGAATGAACACCGGGGAGCTGTTTTTT. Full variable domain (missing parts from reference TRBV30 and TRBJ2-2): SQTIHQWPATLVQPVGSPLSLECTVEGTSNPNLYWYRQAAGRGLQLLFYSVGIGQISSEVPQNLSASRPQDRQFILSSKKLLLSDSGFYLCAWSVGGMNTGELFFGEGSRLTVL.

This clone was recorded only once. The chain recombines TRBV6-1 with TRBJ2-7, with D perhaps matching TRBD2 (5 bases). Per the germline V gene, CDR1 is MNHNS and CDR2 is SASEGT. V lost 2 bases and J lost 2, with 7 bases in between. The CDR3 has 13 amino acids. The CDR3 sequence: CASSERGPYEQYF. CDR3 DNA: TGTGCCAGCAGTGAACGGGGTCCCTACGAGCAGTACTTC.

DNA of the CDR3: TGTGCCAGCAGCTTAGGAACGGGAGAGCAGTACTTC. Encoded protein: CASSLGTGEQYF. This chain links TRBV7-9 with TRBJ2-7, with D possibly being TRBD2 (5 bases). The V and J ends lost 1 base and 7 bases respectively, with 8 bases between them. The germline gives CDR1 SEHNR, CDR2 FQNEAQ (reference sequence). The length of the CDR3 is 12 residues.

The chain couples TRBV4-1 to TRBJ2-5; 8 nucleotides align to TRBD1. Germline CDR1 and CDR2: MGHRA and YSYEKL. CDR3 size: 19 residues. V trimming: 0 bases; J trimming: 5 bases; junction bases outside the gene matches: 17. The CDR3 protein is CASSQDRSDRDFFWETQYF. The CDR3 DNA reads TGCGCCAGCAGCCAAGATCGTTCGGACAGGGATTTTTTTTGGGAGACCCAGTACTTC.

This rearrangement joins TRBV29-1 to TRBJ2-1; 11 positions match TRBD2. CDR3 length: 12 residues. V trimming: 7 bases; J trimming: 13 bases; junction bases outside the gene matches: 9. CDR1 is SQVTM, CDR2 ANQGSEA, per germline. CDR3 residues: CSAPTSGTSQFF. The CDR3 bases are TGCAGCGCCCCGACTAGCGGGACTTCTCAGTTCTTC.

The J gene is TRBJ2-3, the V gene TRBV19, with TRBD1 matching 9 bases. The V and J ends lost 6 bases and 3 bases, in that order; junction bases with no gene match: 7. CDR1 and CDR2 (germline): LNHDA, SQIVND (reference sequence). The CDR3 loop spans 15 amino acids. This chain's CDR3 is CASRPMTGGTDTQYF. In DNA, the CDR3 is TGTGCCAGTAGACCAATGACAGGGGGAACAGATACGCAGTATTTT.